The next 19 T cell receptor beta chains were all read from a single sample in a study of neurological immune-mediated disorders. In TCRdb, the 5' RACE reads were re-called with MiXCR into one record per CDR3 protein. The sample records about 74,000 distinct CDR3 sequences, around 5% being singletons. Sequenced: PBMCs. Receptors originate from a man aged 18 to 30 with multiple sclerosis.

This clonotype has just a few counts. The junction differs from germline at one of its ends, possibly a read error. This rearrangement joins TRBV18 to TRBJ1-5; 10 bases line up with TRBD1. The CDR3 has 14 residues. CDR1 is KGHSH and CDR2 is LQKENI in the germline V gene. This CDR3 reads CASSSRDRGQPQNF. The CDR3 nucleotides are TGTGCCAGCTCAAGCCGGGACAGGGGACAGCCCCAGAATTTT.

A few counts support this clonotype. A much larger clone differs from this one at a single base, so this may be a read error. This rearrangement joins TRBV10-3 to TRBJ1-2; no definite D call. CDR1 and CDR2 (germline): ENHRY, SYGVKD. V lost 2 bases and J lost 4, with 8 bases in between. This CDR3 has 13 residues. CDR3 protein: CAISERGPYGYTF. CDR3 DNA: TGTGCCATCAGTGAGAGAGGTCCCTATGGCTACACCTTC.

This clonotype occurred many times. The chain has TRBV29-1 and TRBJ2-5; D ambiguous. The CDR3 is 12 amino acids. Germline-derived CDR1 and CDR2 are SQVTM and ANQGSEA. Trimming shortened V by 4 bases and J by 5 bases, and 11 bases separated the two germline ends. The CDR3 loop is CSVGAKWETQYF. The CDR3 nucleotides read TGCAGCGTTGGGGCCAAATGGGAGACCCAGTACTTC.

This clonotype was seen repeatedly, ten times or more. A junction end diverges from the germline sequence, so it may reflect a read error. V is TRBV7-2 and J is TRBJ1-5; the D is unclear. This CDR3 region has 13 residues. CDR1 is SGHTA, CDR2 FQGNSA, per germline. The CDR3, as DNA: TGTGCCAGCAGGAAGGGAGTCTATCAGCCCCAGAATTTT. This encodes CASRKGVYQPQNF. The whole variable domain, filled in from reference TRBV7-2 and TRBJ1-5, reads GAGVSQSPSNKVTEKGKDVELRCDPISGHTALYWYRQSLGQGLEFLIYFQGNSAPDKSGLPSDRFSAERTGGSVSTLTIQRTQQEDSAVYLCASRKGVYQPQNFGDGTRLSIL.

This clonotype was recorded at least ten times. The chain couples TRBV20-1 to TRBJ2-7; D not certain. Between the trimmed V and J ends, which lost 0 bases and 6 bases, there was a span of 9 bases. Germline V CDR1 and CDR2: DFQATT, SNEGSKA (reference sequence). The CDR3 loop spans 12 amino acids. CDR3 nucleotide sequence: TGCAGTGCTAGAGATCCCGGTCGCGAGCAGTACTTC. Protein product: CSARDPGREQYF.

This clonotype has ten or more counts. V usage is TRBV6-6 and J usage is TRBJ1-4; TRBD1 agrees at 10 bases. The CDR3 has 14 residues. Germline V gene lookup returns CDR1 MNHNY and CDR2 SVGAGI (reference sequence). V shed 5 bases, J shed 8 bases, and the junction held 5 bases outside the gene matches. CDR3 residues: CASSRQGAGEKLFF. The CDR3 DNA follows: TGTGCCAGCAGTCGACAGGGGGCCGGAGAAAAACTGTTTTTT.

The V gene is TRBV28, the J gene TRBJ2-3; D gene uncertain. In germline, CDR1 is MDHEN, CDR2 SYDVKM. CDR3 size: 14 residues. V was shortened by 7 bases and J by 8 bases, with 19 bases between the two germline ends. The CDR3 spells CASNYAGGPGTQYF. In DNA, the CDR3 is TGTGCCAGCAACTACGCTGGCGGCCCTGGTACGCAGTATTTT.

In this sample, this clonotype turned up many times. This chain uses TRBV5-1 with TRBJ2-3, with TRBD2 matching 9 bases. Germline lookup yields CDR1 SGHRS and CDR2 YFSETQ. The CDR3 is 17 residues long. The junction had 6 bases not matched to a gene; V was cut back by 0 bases and J by 1 base. The CDR3 region has the DNA TGCGCCAGCAGCTTGGGACTCGGCGGGAGGGGCACAGATACGCAGTATTTT. Its protein product is CASSLGLGGRGTDTQYF.

This clonotype occurred many times. The chain recombines TRBV20-1 with TRBJ1-1; no reliable D call. Trimming removed 3 bases from V and 1 base from J, with 12 bases in between. The length of the CDR3 is 14 residues. Germline V gives CDR1 DFQATT, CDR2 SNEGSKA (reference sequence). The CDR3 DNA follows: TGCAGTGCTAGGGTTCCCGTGGGGAACACTGAAGCTTTCTTT. Translating it yields CSARVPVGNTEAFF.

Remarks on this clonotype: The junction does not match germline at one end; this may be a read error. The V gene is TRBV12-3 or TRBV12-4, the J gene TRBJ1-5, with D perhaps TRBD1 (6 bases). The length of the CDR3 is 14 residues. In DNA, the CDR3 is TGTGCCAGCAGTAGGGCGGACAGCCATCAGCCCCAGAATTTT. The encoded protein is CASSRADSHQPQNF.

This clonotype showed up many times. The V call is TRBV20-1, the J call TRBJ2-7, with 8 bases identical to TRBD2. This CDR3 spans 12 amino acids. Per the germline V gene, CDR1 is DFQATT and CDR2 is SNEGSKA (reference sequence). CDR3 DNA: TGCAGCCCCGGGACTAGTGATTACGAGCAGTACTTC. This encodes CSPGTSDYEQYF.

This clonotype was picked up many times. The rearrangement joins TRBV6-2 or TRBV6-3 to TRBJ2-7; 8 nucleotides agree with TRBD2. Trimming took 6 bases from V and 0 from J; bases not matched to a gene: 4. The CDR3 loop spans 14 amino acids. Germline V gene sequence: CDR1 MNHEY, CDR2 SVGEGT. Written as DNA, the CDR3 is TGTGCCAGCAGGGCGGGAGGTGGCTCCTACGAGCAGTACTTC. Amino acid sequence: CASRAGGGSYEQYF.

This clonotype appeared many times. V and J are TRBV5-6 and TRBJ1-6; D unresolved. The germline gives CDR1 SGHDT, CDR2 YYEEEE. Trimming stripped 0 bases from V and 5 bases from J, with 9 bases between. There are 15 residues in the CDR3. The CDR3 sequence: CASSLDPGNNSPLHF. In DNA, the CDR3 is TGTGCCAGCAGCTTGGACCCAGGCAATAATTCACCCCTCCACTTT.

This clonotype was seen repeatedly, ten times or more. The CDR3 sequence is CASSFDLTDTQYF. CDR3 coding DNA: TGTGCCAGCAGCTTCGACCTGACAGATACGCAGTATTTT. This chain links TRBV13 with TRBJ2-3; unclear D gene. V lost 3 bases and J lost 3, with 7 bases in between. CDR1 and CDR2 (germline): PRHDT, FYEKMQ (reference sequence). The CDR3 runs 13 residues.

This clonotype was recorded at least ten times. The V call is TRBV4-1, the J call TRBJ1-6; D not resolved. CDR3 length: 15 amino acids. From germline, CDR1 is MGHRA and CDR2 YSYEKL. V shed 2 bases and J shed 5 bases, with 10 bases lying between them. The chain's CDR3 is CASSQWALDNSPLHF. The CDR3 coding sequence is TGCGCCAGCAGCCAATGGGCGCTGGATAATTCACCCCTCCACTTT.

This clonotype was seen at least ten times. V is TRBV21-1 and J is TRBJ2-1; TRBD1 is the table's D call and was not checked against the DNA. TRBV21-1 is marked as a pseudogene. CDR3 length: 16 residues. DNA of the CDR3: TGTGCCAGCAGCAAAAGGTGGACAGGGGTTTACAATGAGCAGTTCTTC. As protein: CASSKRWTGVYNEQFF.

Comments on this clonotype: This may come from a read error, since a much larger clone is one base off. The CDR3 loop reads CASSLVGTGKDQPQNF. CDR3 nucleotide sequence: TGTGCCAGCAGCTTAGTCGGGACAGGCAAAGATCAGCCCCAGAATTTT. V gene TRBV7-2 combines with J gene TRBJ1-5, with TRBD1 matching over 8 bases. The CDR3 runs 16 residues. The germline CDR1 and CDR2 sequences are SGHTA and FQGNSA.

This clonotype was seen at least ten times. The rearrangement joins TRBV7-2 to TRBJ1-6; possible D gene TRBD1, 6 bases. CDR3 length: 14 residues. Trimming removed 5 bases at V and 10 bases at J, with 15 bases between. In germline, CDR1 is SGHTA, CDR2 FQGNSA. CDR3 nucleotide sequence: TGTGCCAGCAGCCTTGGGGGCGGGCGGTCACCCCTCCACTTT. Amino acid sequence: CASSLGGGRSPLHF.

This clonotype was seen ten or more times. The CDR3 DNA sequence: TGTGCCAGCAGTTTAGGTGCTAGCGGCTCCTACAATGAGCAGTTCTTC. Protein: CASSLGASGSYNEQFF. The chain links TRBV12-3 or TRBV12-4 to TRBJ2-1, with 7 bases identical to TRBD2. The CDR3 spans 16 residues. The V segment lost 1 base and the J segment 0 bases; nucleotides outside the gene matches: 3.